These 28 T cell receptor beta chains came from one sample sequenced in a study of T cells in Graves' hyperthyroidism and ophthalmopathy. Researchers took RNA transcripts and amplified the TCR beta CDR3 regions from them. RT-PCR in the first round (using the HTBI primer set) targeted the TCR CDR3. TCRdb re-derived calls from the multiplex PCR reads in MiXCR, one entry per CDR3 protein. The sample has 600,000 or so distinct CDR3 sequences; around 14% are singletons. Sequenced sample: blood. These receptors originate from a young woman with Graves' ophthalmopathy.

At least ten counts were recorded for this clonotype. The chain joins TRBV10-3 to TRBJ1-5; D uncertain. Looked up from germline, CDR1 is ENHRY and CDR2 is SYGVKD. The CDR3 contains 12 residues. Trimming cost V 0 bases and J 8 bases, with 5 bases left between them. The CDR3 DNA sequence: TGTGCCATCAGTGAGTCACGGGAGCCCCAGCATTTT. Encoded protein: CAISESREPQHF.

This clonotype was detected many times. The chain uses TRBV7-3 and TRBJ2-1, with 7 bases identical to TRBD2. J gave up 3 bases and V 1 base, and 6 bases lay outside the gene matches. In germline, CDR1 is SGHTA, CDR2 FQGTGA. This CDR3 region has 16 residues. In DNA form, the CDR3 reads TGTGCCAGCAGCTTAATGGCGGGAGAATACTACAATGAGCAGTTCTTC. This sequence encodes CASSLMAGEYYNEQFF.

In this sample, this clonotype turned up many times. The CDR3 bases are TGTGCCAGCAGTTTAATGGACGGGGTTCAGGGTGAGCAGTTCTTC. Translation gives CASSLMDGVQGEQFF. The V gene is TRBV27, the J gene TRBJ2-1; D could derive from TRBD1 or TRBD2 (5 bases each). Germline values: CDR1 MNHEY, CDR2 SMNVEV (reference sequence). Between the trimmed V and J ends, which lost 2 bases and 9 bases, there was a span of 17 bases. This CDR3 spans 15 amino acids.

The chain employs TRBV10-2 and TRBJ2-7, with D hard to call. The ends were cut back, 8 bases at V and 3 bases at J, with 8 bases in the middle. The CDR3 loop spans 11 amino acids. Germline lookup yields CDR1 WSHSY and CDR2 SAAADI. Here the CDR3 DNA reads TGCGCCAGCGGACCGAACTACGAGCAGTACTTC. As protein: CASGPNYEQYF.

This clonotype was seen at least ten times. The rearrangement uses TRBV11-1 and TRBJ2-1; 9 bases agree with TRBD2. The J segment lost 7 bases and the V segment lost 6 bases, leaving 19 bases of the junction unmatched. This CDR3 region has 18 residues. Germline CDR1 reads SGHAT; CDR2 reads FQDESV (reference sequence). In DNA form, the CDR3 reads TGTGCCAGCAGGAAGAGAGGACTAGCGTCTTTACTGGGGAATGAGCAGTTCTTC. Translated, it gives CASRKRGLASLLGNEQFF.

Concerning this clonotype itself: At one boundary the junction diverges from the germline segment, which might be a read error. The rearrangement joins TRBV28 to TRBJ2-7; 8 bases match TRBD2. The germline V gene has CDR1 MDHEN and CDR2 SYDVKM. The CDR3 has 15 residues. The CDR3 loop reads CASRRGGLGVYGQYF. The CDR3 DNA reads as TGTGCCAGCAGACGGGGGGGGTTGGGCGTCTACGGGCAGTACTTC. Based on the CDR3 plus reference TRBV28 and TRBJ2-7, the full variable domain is DVKVTQSSRYLVKRTGEKVFLECVQDMDHENMFWYRQDPGLGLRLIYFSYDVKMKEKGDIPEGYSVSREKKERFSLILESASTNQTSMYLCASRRGGLGVYGQYFGPGTRLTVT.

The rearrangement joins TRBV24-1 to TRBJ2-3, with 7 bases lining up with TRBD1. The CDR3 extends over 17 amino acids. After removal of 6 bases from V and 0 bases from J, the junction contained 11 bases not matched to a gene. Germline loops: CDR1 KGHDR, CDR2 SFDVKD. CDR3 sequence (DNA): TGTGCCACCAGTTCAATGGAACCGGGACAGAGCACAGATACGCAGTATTTT. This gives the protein CATSSMEPGQSTDTQYF.

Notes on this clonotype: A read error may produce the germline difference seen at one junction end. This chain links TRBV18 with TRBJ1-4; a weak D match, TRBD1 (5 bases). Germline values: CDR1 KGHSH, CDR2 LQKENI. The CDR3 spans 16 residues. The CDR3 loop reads CTSSPQPGKTNEKLFF. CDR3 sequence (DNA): TGTACCAGCTCACCTCAACCAGGGAAGACTAATGAAAAACTGTTTTTT.

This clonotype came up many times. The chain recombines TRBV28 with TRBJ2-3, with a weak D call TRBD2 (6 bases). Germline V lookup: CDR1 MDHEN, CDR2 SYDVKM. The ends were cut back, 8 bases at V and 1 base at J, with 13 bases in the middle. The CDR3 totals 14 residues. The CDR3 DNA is TGTGCCAGCCGACTAGGGGTTGGCACAGATACGCAGTATTTT. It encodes CASRLGVGTDTQYF.

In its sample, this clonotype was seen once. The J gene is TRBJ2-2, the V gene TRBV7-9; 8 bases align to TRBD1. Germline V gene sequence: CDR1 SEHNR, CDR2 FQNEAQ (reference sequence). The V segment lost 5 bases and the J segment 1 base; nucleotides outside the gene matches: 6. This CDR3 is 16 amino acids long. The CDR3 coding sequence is TGTGCCAGCAGCCATCAAGGGACAGGGAACACCGGGGAGCTGTTTTTT. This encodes CASSHQGTGNTGELFF.

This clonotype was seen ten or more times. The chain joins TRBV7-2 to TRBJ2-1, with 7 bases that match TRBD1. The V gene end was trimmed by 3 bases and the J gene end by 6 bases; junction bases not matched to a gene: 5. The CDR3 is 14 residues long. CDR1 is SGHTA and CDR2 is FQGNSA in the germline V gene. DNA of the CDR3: TGTGCCAGCAGCTTTAGACAGGGTGTCAATGAGCAGTTCTTC. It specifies CASSFRQGVNEQFF.

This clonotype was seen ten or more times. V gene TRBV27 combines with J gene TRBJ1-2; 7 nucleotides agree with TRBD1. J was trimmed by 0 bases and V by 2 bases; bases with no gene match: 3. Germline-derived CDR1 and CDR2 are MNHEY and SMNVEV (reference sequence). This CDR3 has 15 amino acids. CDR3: CASSLKGAANYGYTF. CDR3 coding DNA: TGTGCCAGCAGTTTAAAGGGGGCGGCTAACTATGGCTACACCTTC.

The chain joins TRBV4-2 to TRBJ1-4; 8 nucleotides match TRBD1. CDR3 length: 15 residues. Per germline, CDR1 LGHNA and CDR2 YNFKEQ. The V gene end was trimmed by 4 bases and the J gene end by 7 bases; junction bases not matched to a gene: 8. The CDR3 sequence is CASSPRQGSSEKLFF. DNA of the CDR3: TGTGCCAGCAGCCCCCGACAGGGGTCGAGTGAAAAACTGTTTTTT.

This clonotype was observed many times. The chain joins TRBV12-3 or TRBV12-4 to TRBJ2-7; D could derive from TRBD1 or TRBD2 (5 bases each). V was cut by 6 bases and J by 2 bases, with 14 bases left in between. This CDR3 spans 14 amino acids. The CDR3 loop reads CASSNRDGTYEQYF. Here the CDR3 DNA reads TGTGCCAGCAGCAACCGGGACGGCACCTACGAGCAGTACTTC.

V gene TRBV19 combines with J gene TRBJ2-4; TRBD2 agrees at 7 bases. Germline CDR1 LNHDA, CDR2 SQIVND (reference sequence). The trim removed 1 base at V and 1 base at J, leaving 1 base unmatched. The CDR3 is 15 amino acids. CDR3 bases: TGTGCCAGTAGTATAGTGGGGGGGGCCAAAAACATTCAGTACTTC. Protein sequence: CASSIVGGAKNIQYF.

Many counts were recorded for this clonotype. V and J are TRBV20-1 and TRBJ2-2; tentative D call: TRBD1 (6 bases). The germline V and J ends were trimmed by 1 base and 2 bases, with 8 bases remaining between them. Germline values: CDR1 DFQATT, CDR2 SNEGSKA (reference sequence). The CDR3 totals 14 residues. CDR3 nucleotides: TGCAGTGCTAGAGGGACAGTAAACACCGGGGAGCTGTTTTTT. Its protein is CSARGTVNTGELFF.

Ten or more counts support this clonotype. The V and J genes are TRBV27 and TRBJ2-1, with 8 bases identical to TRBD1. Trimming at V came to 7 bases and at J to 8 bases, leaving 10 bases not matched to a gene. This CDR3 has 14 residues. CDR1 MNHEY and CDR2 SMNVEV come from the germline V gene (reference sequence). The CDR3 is CASIPWTGFDEQFF. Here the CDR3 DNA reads TGTGCCAGCATCCCGTGGACAGGGTTCGATGAGCAGTTCTTC.

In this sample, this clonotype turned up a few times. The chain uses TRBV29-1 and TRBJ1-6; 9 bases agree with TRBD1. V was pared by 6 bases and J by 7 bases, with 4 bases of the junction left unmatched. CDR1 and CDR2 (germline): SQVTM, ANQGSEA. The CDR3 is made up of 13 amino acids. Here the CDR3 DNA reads TGCAGCGTAGCCGGGACAGGGAATTCACCCCTCCACTTT. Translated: CSVAGTGNSPLHF.

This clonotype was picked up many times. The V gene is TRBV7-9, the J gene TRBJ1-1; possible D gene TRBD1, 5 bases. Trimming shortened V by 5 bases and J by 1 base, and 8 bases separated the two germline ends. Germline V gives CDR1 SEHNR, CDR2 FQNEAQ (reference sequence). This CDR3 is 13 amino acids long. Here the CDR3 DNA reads TGTGCCAGCAGCCGGGACGGGAACACTGAAGCTTTCTTT. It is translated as CASSRDGNTEAFF.

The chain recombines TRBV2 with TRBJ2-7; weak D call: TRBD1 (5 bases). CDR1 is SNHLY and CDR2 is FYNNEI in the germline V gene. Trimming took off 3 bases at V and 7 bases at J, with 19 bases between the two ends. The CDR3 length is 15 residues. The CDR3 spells CASSEWQGGVREQYF. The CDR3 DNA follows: TGTGCCAGCAGTGAGTGGCAGGGCGGAGTTCGGGAGCAGTACTTC. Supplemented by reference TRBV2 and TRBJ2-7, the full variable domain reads EPEVTQTPSHQVTQMGQEVILRCVPISNHLYFYWYRQILGQKVEFLVSFYNNEISEKSEIFDDQFSVERPDGSNFTLKIRSTKLEDSAMYFCASSEWQGGVREQYFGPGTRLTVT.

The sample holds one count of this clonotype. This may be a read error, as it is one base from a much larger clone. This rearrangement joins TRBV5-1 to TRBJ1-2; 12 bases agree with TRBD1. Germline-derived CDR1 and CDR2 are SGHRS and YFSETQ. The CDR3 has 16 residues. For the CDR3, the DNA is TGTACCAGCAGCTTGGGACAGGGGGCGCGAAGCCGCGGCTACACCTTC. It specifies CTSSLGQGARSRGYTF. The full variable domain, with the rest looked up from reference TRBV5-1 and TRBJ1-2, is KAGVTQTPRYLIKTRGQQVTLSCSPISGHRSVSWYQQTPGQGLQFLFEYFSETQRNKGNFPGRFSGRQFSNSRSEMNVSTLELGDSALYLCTSSLGQGARSRGYTFGSGTRLTVV.

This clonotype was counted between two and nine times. CDR3 coding DNA: TGTGCCAGCAGTTTATCCCCGGGGGGCCAACAATACAATGAGCAGTTCTTC. It is translated as CASSLSPGGQQYNEQFF. This chain links TRBV27 with TRBJ2-1; D is possibly TRBD2 (7 bases). The CDR3 contains 17 residues. Looked up from germline, CDR1 is MNHEY and CDR2 is SMNVEV (reference sequence). V was shortened by 0 bases and J by 4 bases, with 16 bases between the two germline ends.

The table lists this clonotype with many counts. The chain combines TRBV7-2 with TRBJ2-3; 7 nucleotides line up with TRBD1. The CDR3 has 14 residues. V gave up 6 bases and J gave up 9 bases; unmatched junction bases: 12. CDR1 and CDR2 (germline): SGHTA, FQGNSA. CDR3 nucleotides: TGTGCCAGCAGTAGAGGACAGGACTCAGGGACGCAGTATTTT. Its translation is CASSRGQDSGTQYF. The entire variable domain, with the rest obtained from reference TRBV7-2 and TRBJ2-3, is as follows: GAGVSQSPSNKVTEKGKDVELRCDPISGHTALYWYRQSLGQGLEFLIYFQGNSAPDKSGLPSDRFSAERTGGSVSTLTIQRTQQEDSAVYLCASSRGQDSGTQYFGPGTRLTVL.

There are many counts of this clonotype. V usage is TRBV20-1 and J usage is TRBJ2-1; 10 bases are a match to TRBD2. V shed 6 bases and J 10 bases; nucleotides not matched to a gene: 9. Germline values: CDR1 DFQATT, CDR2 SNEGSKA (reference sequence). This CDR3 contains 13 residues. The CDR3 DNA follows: TGCAGTGCCCCACATGGGACTAGCGTAGAGCAGTTCTTC. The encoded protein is CSAPHGTSVEQFF.

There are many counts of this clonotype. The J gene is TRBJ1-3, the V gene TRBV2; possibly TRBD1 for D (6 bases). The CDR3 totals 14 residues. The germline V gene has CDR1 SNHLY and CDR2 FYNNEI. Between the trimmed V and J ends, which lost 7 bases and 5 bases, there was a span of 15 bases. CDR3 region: CASKAPDRRNTIYF. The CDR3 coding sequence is TGTGCCAGCAAGGCACCGGACAGACGAAACACCATATATTTT.

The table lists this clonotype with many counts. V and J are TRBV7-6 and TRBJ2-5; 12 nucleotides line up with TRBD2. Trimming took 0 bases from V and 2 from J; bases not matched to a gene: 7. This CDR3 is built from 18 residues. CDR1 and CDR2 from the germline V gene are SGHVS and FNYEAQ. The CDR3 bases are TGTGCCAGCAGCTTAGCCCTAGGACTAGCGGGACCGCAAGAGACCCAGTACTTC. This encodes CASSLALGLAGPQETQYF.

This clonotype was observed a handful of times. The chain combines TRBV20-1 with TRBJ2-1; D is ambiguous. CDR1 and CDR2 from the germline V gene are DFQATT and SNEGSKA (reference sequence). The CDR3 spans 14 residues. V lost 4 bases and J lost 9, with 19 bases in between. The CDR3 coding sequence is TGCAGTGCTAACCCCCGCCGTCAACCCGGTGAGCAGTTCTTC. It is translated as CSANPRRQPGEQFF.

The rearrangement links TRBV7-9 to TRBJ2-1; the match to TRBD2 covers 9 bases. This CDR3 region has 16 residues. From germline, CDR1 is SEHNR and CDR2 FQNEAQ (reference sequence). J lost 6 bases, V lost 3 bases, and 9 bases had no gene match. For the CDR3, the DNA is TGTGCCAGCAGCTTGACTAGCGGAGGGATCGGCAATGAGCAGTTCTTC. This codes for CASSLTSGGIGNEQFF.